These T cell receptor beta chains were read from a single sample in a study of vaccination and CD4 T cells after COVID-19. TCRdb re-analysed the PCR reads in MiXCR, keeping a single row per CDR3 protein. The table has about 27,000 distinct CDR3 sequences, approximately 60% seen once; the top ten hold approximately 16%. These TCRs' antigens remain unknown. This sample comprised CD4+ T cells from blood, cultured in vitro, obtained after SARS-CoV-2 vaccination. Receptors were obtained from a human donor who received a COVID-19 vaccine. The CDR3 runs from the conserved cysteine through the conserved F or W. Each record gives: clone size, V gene, D gene, J gene, CDR3 DNA, CDR3 protein. A D gene is named only where the DNA matches it firmly. Some rows mark clone size as missing; the rest say once, few, many or name a class of expanded clone.

-	TRBV6-5	TRBD1	TRBJ1-6	TGTGCCAGCAGTTGGGACAGGGGTAGCTCACCCCTCCACTTT	CASSWDRGSSPLHF
few	TRBV5-4	-	TRBJ2-6	TGTGCCAGCAGCTTGGAGCCCTCTGGGGCCAACGTCCTGACTTTC	CASSLEPSGANVLTF
-	TRBV24-1	-	TRBJ2-1	TGTGCCACCAGTGATCAGGGGTTTGGGGGACGCGATGAGCAGTTCTTC	CATSDQGFGGRDEQFF
-	TRBV7-2	-	TRBJ2-2	TGTGCCAGCAGCTCTAGGGGCCCTAGAGGTACCGGGGAGCTGTTTTTT	CASSSRGPRGTGELFF
once	TRBV19	-	TRBJ1-2	TGTGCCAGTAGTACCAAGGAAGGATATGGCTACACCTTC	CASSTKEGYGYTF
once	TRBV19	TRBD1	TRBJ1-5	TGTGCCAGTAGTATCATAGGGGGACAGGGATCTCAGCCCCAGCATTTT	CASSIIGGQGSQPQHF
-	TRBV7-2	-	TRBJ2-2	TGTGCCAGCAGCCGAACCGTCCGTGGGGAGCTGTTTTTT	CASSRTVRGELFF
-	TRBV30	-	TRBJ1-5	TGTGCCTGGAGTTTTCAGGGGTCACAGCCCCAGCATTTT	CAWSFQGSQPQHF
-	TRBV6-1	TRBD2	TRBJ2-2	TGTGCCAGCAGCCCCGGGACTATGAGCGGGGAGCTGTTTTTT	CASSPGTMSGELFF
-	TRBV30	TRBD1	TRBJ1-3	TGCGCCTACTACCGGGACAGGCTCAAAGGGACTGGAAACACCATATATTTT	CAYYRDRLKGTGNTIYF
once	TRBV19	-	TRBJ1-5	TGTGCCAGTCAGGGGCCCGATCGAAGCAATCAGCCCCAGCATTTT	CASQGPDRSNQPQHF
-	TRBV19	-	TRBJ2-7	TGTGCCAGTAGCCCGGGCTCCTACGAGCAGTACTTC	CASSPGSYEQYF
-	TRBV28	-	TRBJ2-3	TGTGCCAGCAGTTCGGGACTCCGAGGTCTCCCAGATACGCAGTATTTT	CASSSGLRGLPDTQYF
-	TRBV6-2/TRBV6-3	TRBD2	TRBJ2-5	TGTGCCAGCAGTTACCCCGGGACTAGCGGGGACTTACGGAGGGAGACCCAGTACTTC	CASSYPGTSGDLRRETQYF